This record concerns one T cell receptor (beta chain) sequence. Its antigen is as yet unknown. The PCR ran on 60 Vbeta and 13 Jbeta primers. Measured with immunoSEQ multiplex PCR; TCRdb has only the in-frame clones, and not every one. The data hold around 200,000 clones, with about 74% observed a single time. With V trimmed by 7 bases and J by 5 bases, 4 bases remained unmatched. Germline CDR1 reads LNHDA; CDR2 reads SQIVND (reference sequence). The CDR3 contains 14 residues. The sample is drawn from a study of cytomegalovirus exposure and HLA in healthy donors. Study-level results: Most CMV-associated TCR beta chains appeared HLA-restricted in a later analysis.

The receptor was derived from a man between 35 and 55 years old in good health and CMV-seronegative. Sequencing was performed on PBMCs. This chain connects TRBV19 to TRBJ2-2, with 10 bases aligning to TRBD1. CDR3 bases: TGTGCCAGTACGGACAGGGGGAGAACCGGGGAGCTGTTTTTT. Its translation is CASTDRGRTGELFF.